The 32 T cell receptor beta chains given below trace back to one sample, sequenced in a study of shared clonotypes between healthy human individuals. Naive CD8 cells lacked CD45RO and underwent positive selection for CCR7, leaving out terminally differentiated effector memory CD45RA+ cells. Sequencing was performed with immunoSEQ multiplex PCR; in TCRdb, only in-frame clones are kept and a portion is missing. The sample has just over 2,000,000 clones, roughly 94% seen once; the top ten hold 0.85% to 1.3%. Sequenced sample: naive CD8+ T cells sorted from blood. The source is a man aged 18 to 29 in good health.

The gene calls are TRBV27 and TRBJ1-5; D is undetermined. Trimming pared 0 bases from V and 0 bases from J, leaving 6 bases between. Germline CDR1 is MNHEY and CDR2 is SMNVEV (reference sequence). CDR3 length equals 15 residues. As DNA, the CDR3 is TGTGCCAGCAGTTTATCGGTTGGTAGCAATCAGCCCCAGCATTTT. It encodes CASSLSVGSNQPQHF.

This clone was seen only once. The chain is built from TRBV6-5 and TRBJ1-2; the match to TRBD1 covers 7 bases. Germline trimming cut 4 bases from V and 6 bases from J; bases unmatched to any gene: 5. Germline V gives CDR1 MNHEY, CDR2 SVGAGI. The CDR3 contains 13 residues. The CDR3 sequence is CASSSVGQDGYTF. The CDR3, as DNA: TGTGCCAGCAGTTCCGTTGGACAGGATGGCTACACCTTC.

This clone was picked up one time. The chain uses TRBV7-8 and TRBJ2-7; D remains unclear. The V end was cut by 7 bases, the J end by 0 bases, with 4 bases between. The CDR3 runs 11 residues. Germline CDR1 reads SGHVS; CDR2 reads FQNEAQ. CDR3 region: CASTDSYEQYF. The DNA of the CDR3 is TGTGCCAGCACAGACTCCTACGAGCAGTACTTC.

The chain couples TRBV27 to TRBJ1-2; TRBD1 is a possible D gene (6 bases). This CDR3 has 15 residues. The germline CDR1 and CDR2 sequences are MNHEY and SMNVEV (reference sequence). V was shortened by 0 bases and J by 5 bases, with 13 bases between the two germline ends. As DNA, the CDR3 is TGTGCCAGCAGTTTATCTGGGACATCGAGTTATGGCTACACCTTC. Translation: CASSLSGTSSYGYTF.

CDR3 residues: CASSLAITYEQYF. CDR3 DNA sequence: TGTGCCAGCAGCTTAGCTATCACCTACGAGCAGTACTTC. The gene calls are TRBV7-6 and TRBJ2-7; no definite D call. Trimming pared 0 bases from V and 2 bases from J, leaving 5 bases between. CDR3 length: 13 residues. Germline V gene data show CDR1 as SGHVS and CDR2 as FNYEAQ.

The CDR3 DNA sequence: TGTGCCAGCAGCGACGGGCGTCTAAATGAGCAGTTCTTC. It codes for CASSDGRLNEQFF. This chain uses TRBV11-2 with TRBJ2-1, with no clear D. The length of the CDR3 is 13 residues. The germline V and J ends were trimmed by 5 bases and 7 bases, with 12 bases remaining between them. Germline CDR1 SGHAT, CDR2 FQNNGV.

The genes are TRBV19 and TRBJ1-2, with unresolved D. Trimming shortened V by 2 bases and J by 3 bases, and 7 bases separated the two germline ends. Germline CDR1 reads LNHDA; CDR2 reads SQIVND (reference sequence). The CDR3 contains 13 residues. The CDR3 nucleotides are TGTGCCAGTAGTATAAAGTCAGACTATGGCTACACCTTC. Protein: CASSIKSDYGYTF.

In regard to this clone: The same CDR3 can be traced to other DNA sequences in this sample. The rearrangement joins TRBV4-1 to TRBJ2-7; the D gene is possibly TRBD1 (5 bases). Looked up from germline, CDR1 is MGHRA and CDR2 is YSYEKL. The CDR3 loop spans 14 amino acids. The V end lost 0 bases, the J end lost 5 bases, and 11 bases lay between the germline ends. The CDR3 here is CASSQDRPGNEQYF. The CDR3, as DNA: TGCGCCAGCAGCCAAGACAGGCCAGGGAACGAGCAGTACTTC.

This chain uses TRBV7-9 with TRBJ2-1; D gene ambiguous. CDR1 and CDR2 (germline): SEHNR, FQNEAQ (reference sequence). This CDR3 is 11 amino acids long. V shed 6 bases and J shed 8 bases, with 8 bases lying between them. CDR3 nucleotides: TGTGCCAGCAGATACGTAGATGAGCAGTTCTTC. This sequence encodes CASRYVDEQFF.

DNA for the CDR3: TGCGCCAGCAGCCAAGAGTTAGGGGGCGGCAATCAGCCCCAGCATTTT. Its protein product is CASSQELGGGNQPQHF. This sequence joins TRBV4-1 and TRBJ1-5, with 7 bases lining up with TRBD1. V lost 0 bases and J lost 2; bases outside the gene matches: 4. Germline lookup yields CDR1 MGHRA and CDR2 YSYEKL. There are 16 residues in the CDR3.

This clone was detected once. The chain joins TRBV7-3 to TRBJ2-4; 11 nucleotides agree with TRBD2. Per germline, CDR1 SGHTA and CDR2 FQGTGA. Germline trimming cut 1 base from V and 2 bases from J; bases unmatched to any gene: 10. The CDR3 is 19 residues long. CDR3 DNA: TGTGCCAGCAGCTTAATGGCTAGCGGGGGGCTCTTAACCAAAAACATTCAGTACTTC. Translation: CASSLMASGGLLTKNIQYF. The full variable domain, with the rest looked up from reference TRBV7-3 and TRBJ2-4, is GAGVSQTPSNKVTEKGKYVELRCDPISGHTALYWYRQSLGQGPEFLIYFQGTGAADDSGLPNDRFFAVRPEGSVSTLKIQRTERGDSAVYLCASSLMASGGLLTKNIQYFGAGTRLSVL.

The chain employs TRBV10-1 and TRBJ2-2, with D perhaps TRBD1 (6 bases). Germline-derived CDR1 and CDR2 are WNHNN and SYGVQD (reference sequence). V was clipped by 3 bases and J by 0 bases, with 11 bases between them. There are 16 residues in the CDR3. Written as DNA, the CDR3 is TGCGCCAGCAGTGACTCCGGGACAACGAACACCGGGGAGCTGTTTTTT. Its protein is CASSDSGTTNTGELFF.

This clone was seen only once. V is TRBV15 and J is TRBJ2-1, with a tentative D call TRBD2 (6 bases). Germline loops: CDR1 LNHNV, CDR2 YYDKDF (reference sequence). V dropped 0 bases and J dropped 7 bases, with 10 bases sitting between them. There are 14 residues in the CDR3. This CDR3 is CATSRDGGWNEQFF. CDR3 sequence (DNA): TGTGCCACCAGCAGAGATGGGGGGTGGAATGAGCAGTTCTTC.

The chain carries TRBV5-1 and TRBJ2-2; D might be TRBD1 (5 bases). The CDR3 totals 15 residues. The V end lost 0 bases, the J end lost 6 bases, and 12 bases lay between the germline ends. Germline V lookup: CDR1 SGHRS, CDR2 YFSETQ. Here the CDR3 reads CASSLGQGWPGELFF. In DNA form, the CDR3 reads TGCGCCAGCAGCTTGGGTCAGGGTTGGCCCGGGGAGCTGTTTTTT.

This clone was detected once. The V gene is TRBV13, the J gene TRBJ1-5; 9 bases agree with TRBD1. The ends lost 3 bases at V and 7 bases at J; junction bases unmatched: 4. The germline V gene encodes CDR1 PRHDT and CDR2 FYEKMQ (reference sequence). The CDR3 loop spans 14 amino acids. Here the CDR3 DNA reads TGTGCCAGCAGCTTGGGACAGGGCGGGCAGCCCCAGCATTTT. This sequence encodes CASSLGQGGQPQHF.

Worth noting for this clone: This specimen includes other DNA sequences encoding the same CDR3. The V call is TRBV4-1, the J call TRBJ2-1, with TRBD1 matching over 7 bases. The V segment lost 0 bases and the J segment 7 bases; nucleotides outside the gene matches: 3. This CDR3 has 14 residues. The germline V gene has CDR1 MGHRA and CDR2 YSYEKL. CDR3: CASSQDPGGNEQFF. The CDR3 bases are TGCGCCAGCAGCCAAGATCCAGGGGGTAATGAGCAGTTCTTC.

Details on this clone: Other DNA sequences from this sample encode an identical CDR3 as well. The chain links TRBV7-9 to TRBJ2-5; D is ambiguous. Between the trimmed V and J ends, which lost 5 bases and 1 base, there was a span of 8 bases. Germline V gene data show CDR1 as SEHNR and CDR2 as FQNEAQ (reference sequence). The CDR3 runs 13 residues. The CDR3 sequence: CASSPPVQETQYF. The CDR3 coding sequence is TGTGCCAGCAGCCCCCCGGTCCAAGAGACCCAGTACTTC.

In its sample, this clone was seen once. This sequence joins TRBV2 and TRBJ2-3; 8 bases fit TRBD2. The germline V gene has CDR1 SNHLY and CDR2 FYNNEI. J was trimmed by 4 bases and V by 5 bases; bases with no gene match: 8. The CDR3 runs to 15 residues. CDR3 region: CASSPLAVIPDTQYF. The CDR3, as DNA: TGTGCCAGCAGTCCACTAGCGGTCATCCCAGATACGCAGTATTTT.

For this clone: The same CDR3 can be traced to other DNA sequences in this sample. The CDR3 coding sequence is TGTGCCAGCAGCCCCTCCGGGGACAATGAGCAGTTCTTC. It yields the protein CASSPSGDNEQFF. The chain links TRBV27 to TRBJ2-1, with D perhaps matching TRBD2 (5 bases). In germline, CDR1 is MNHEY, CDR2 SMNVEV (reference sequence). Trimming stripped 6 bases from V and 5 bases from J, with 11 bases between. The CDR3 is 13 amino acids.

The gene calls are TRBV2 and TRBJ1-1; D call uncertain. Germline V gene sequence: CDR1 SNHLY, CDR2 FYNNEI. V lost 1 base, J lost 9 bases, and 3 bases lay in between. CDR3 length equals 10 residues. CDR3 DNA sequence: TGTGCCAGCAGTGAAGGACAAGCTTTCTTT. This codes for CASSEGQAFF.

The rearrangement links TRBV27 to TRBJ1-3; weak D call: TRBD1 (5 bases). The germline V gene has CDR1 MNHEY and CDR2 SMNVEV (reference sequence). The CDR3 runs 17 residues. The germline V and J ends were trimmed by 5 bases and 0 bases, with 17 bases remaining between them. The CDR3 reads CASSPDPRGISGNTIYF. Written as DNA, the CDR3 is TGTGCCAGCAGTCCCGACCCTAGGGGTATCTCTGGAAACACCATATATTTT.

This chain links TRBV5-4 with TRBJ2-7; D tentatively reads TRBD1 or TRBD2 (7 bases each). The CDR3 loop spans 15 amino acids. The V end was cut by 2 bases, the J end by 0 bases, with 12 bases between. Germline V gives CDR1 SGHNT, CDR2 YYREEE (reference sequence). The DNA for the CDR3 is TGTGCCAGCAGCTTTCAGGGGGGGGCCTCCTACGAGCAGTACTTC. This sequence encodes CASSFQGGASYEQYF.

V gene TRBV6-6 combines with J gene TRBJ2-4; D may be TRBD1 (5 bases). The V gene's germline CDR1 is MNHNY and CDR2 SVGAGI (reference sequence). CDR3 length equals 14 residues. The ends were cut back, 6 bases at V and 5 bases at J, with 14 bases in the middle. CDR3 sequence: CASSPQGYQNIQYF. The CDR3 region has the DNA TGTGCCAGCAGCCCCCAGGGATACCAAAACATTCAGTACTTC.

The chain recombines TRBV13 with TRBJ2-3, with D possibly TRBD1 on 5 matching bases. The CDR3 loop spans 15 amino acids. V was pared by 4 bases and J by 6 bases, with 17 bases between. The germline V gene has CDR1 PRHDT and CDR2 FYEKMQ (reference sequence). Written as DNA, the CDR3 is TGTGCCAGCAGCTCCGAGAGTTGGGGCGAGGATACGCAGTATTTT. Its translation: CASSSESWGEDTQYF.

This clone was recorded once. V is TRBV4-1 and J is TRBJ2-5; D is possibly TRBD2 (6 bases). Germline V CDR1 and CDR2: MGHRA, YSYEKL. The CDR3 totals 15 residues. V dropped 1 base and J dropped 4 bases, with 13 bases sitting between them. CDR3 region: CASSQAPGRGETQYF. CDR3 in DNA: TGCGCCAGCAGCCAAGCCCCGGGGCGGGGAGAGACCCAGTACTTC.

The CDR3 is CAWSRSSYNSPLHF. The CDR3 DNA follows: TGTGCCTGGAGCCGTAGCTCCTATAATTCACCCCTCCACTTT. The rearrangement links TRBV30 to TRBJ1-6; D gene unclear. Germline CDR1 is GTSNPN and CDR2 is SVGIG (reference sequence). CDR3 length: 14 amino acids. V lost 3 bases to trimming and J lost 0 bases, with 6 bases between them.

CDR3 in DNA: TGTGCCAGCAGTTTCTGGGACAGCCTTGGCTACACCTTC. Protein sequence: CASSFWDSLGYTF. The V gene is TRBV28, the J gene TRBJ1-2, with 7 bases matching TRBD1. V was clipped by 3 bases and J by 7 bases; unmatched bases: 5. The CDR3 has 13 amino acids. The V gene's germline CDR1 is MDHEN and CDR2 SYDVKM.

The chain has TRBV15 and TRBJ2-3; no clear D gene. Trimming removed 5 bases at V and 0 bases at J, with 9 bases between. This CDR3 is 14 amino acids long. CDR1 is LNHNV and CDR2 is YYDKDF in the germline V gene (reference sequence). The CDR3: CATSGRSSTDTQYF. CDR3 in DNA: TGTGCCACCAGCGGGCGGTCTAGCACAGATACGCAGTATTTT.

DNA of the CDR3: TGTGCCAGCAGCCGCTCGACAGGGTACGAGACCCAGTACTTC. Amino acids: CASSRSTGYETQYF. The rearrangement links TRBV13 to TRBJ2-5, with TRBD1 matching 7 bases. Germline CDR1 reads PRHDT; CDR2 reads FYEKMQ (reference sequence). V gave up 5 bases and J gave up 5 bases; unmatched junction bases: 8. The CDR3 is made up of 14 amino acids.

This chain connects TRBV7-2 to TRBJ1-2, with a weak D call TRBD1 (6 bases). V was clipped by 6 bases and J by 0 bases, with 14 bases between them. The CDR3 is made up of 15 amino acids. CDR1 is SGHTA and CDR2 is FQGNSA in the germline V gene. CDR3 protein: CASSLKQGSNYGYTF. In nucleotides, the CDR3 is TGTGCCAGCAGTCTGAAACAGGGCTCTAACTATGGCTACACCTTC.

Remarks on this clone: The same CDR3 arises from other DNA sequences in this sample as well. The chain employs TRBV7-6 and TRBJ2-2, with D possibly being TRBD1 or TRBD2 (5 bases each). The germline CDR1 and CDR2 sequences are SGHVS and FNYEAQ. V was shortened by 3 bases and J by 2 bases, with 7 bases between the two germline ends. The CDR3 runs to 14 residues. In nucleotides, the CDR3 is TGTGCCAGCAGCTTTGGGGGTAACACCGGGGAGCTGTTTTTT. Protein product: CASSFGGNTGELFF.

Turning to this clone: Within the sample, other DNA sequences also encode this same CDR3. This chain links TRBV6-5 with TRBJ2-7; possibly TRBD2 for D (5 bases). The CDR3 consists of 16 residues. Trimming left V 0 bases short and J 3 bases short, with 15 bases between. CDR1 and CDR2 (germline): MNHEY, SVGAGI. The CDR3 nucleotides read TGTGCCAGCAGTTACTCTACCGGGGAGTCGGACTACGAGCAGTACTTC. This encodes CASSYSTGESDYEQYF.